This T cell receptor beta chain was retrieved from a study of cytomegalovirus exposure and HLA in healthy donors. Study summary: Earlier sequencing of 150 million to 200 million T cells yielded around 100 million unique TCR beta sequences.

With 5 bases clipped from V and 2 bases from J, the junction kept 12 bases outside the gene matches. The germline V gene has CDR1 LNHDA and CDR2 SQIVND (reference sequence). The CDR3 extends over 17 amino acids. Comment on this clone: Its matching antigen is unknown.

PCR primers comprised 60 Vbeta and 13 Jbeta primers. Sequencing was performed with immunoSEQ multiplex PCR; in TCRdb, only in-frame clones are kept and a portion is missing. Of approximately 170,000 clones in the sample, more than 80% were seen once. Study results and caveats: TCR beta chains associated with HLA were, in a later analysis, more clonally expanded than equally common others. Per published reports, the classifier diagnosed cytomegalovirus status with high specificity and sensitivity.

The V and J genes are TRBV19 and TRBJ2-7; 10 bases match TRBD1. What was sequenced was PBMCs. This clonotype was obtained from a male donor in good health and CMV-seronegative. As DNA, the CDR3 is TGTGCCAGTAGTCCAAGATCGGGACAGGGGTTTCCCTACGAGCAGTACTTC. Its protein is CASSPRSGQGFPYEQYF.